This entry lists 21 T cell receptor beta chains sequenced from one sample in a study of regulatory T cells in long-lasting Graves disease. Time point described: newly diagnosed GD, antithyroid drugs for less than 3 months. PBMCs provided the RNA from which the TCR library was made. Combining iRepertoire HTBI primers with Arm-PCR of CDR3 regions, the authors built TCR beta libraries. TCRdb itself ran the multiplex PCR reads through MiXCR, one entry per CDR3 protein. The sample lists 350,000 to 500,000 distinct CDR3 sequences; around 15% were seen once. The same data also contributed to another study, on T cells in Graves' hyperthyroidism and ophthalmopathy.

This specimen consisted of peripheral blood mononuclear cells (PBMCs), obtained at new diagnosis, from a patient treated with antithyroid drugs. These receptors all come from a woman aged 45-65 years with Graves disease.

This clonotype was recorded many times. The chain joins TRBV7-3 to TRBJ2-3, with D possibly TRBD1 on 5 matching bases. From germline, CDR1 is SGHTA and CDR2 FQGTGA. Trimming removed 1 base from V and 2 bases from J, with 10 bases in between. This CDR3 region has 15 residues. CDR3 nucleotide sequence: TGTGCCAGCAGCTTAAAGGGGCTCCACACAGATACGCAGTATTTT. As protein: CASSLKGLHTDTQYF. Full variable domain (remainder filled in from reference TRBV7-3 and TRBJ2-3): GAGVSQTPSNKVTEKGKYVELRCDPISGHTALYWYRQSLGQGPEFLIYFQGTGAADDSGLPNDRFFAVRPEGSVSTLKIQRTERGDSAVYLCASSLKGLHTDTQYFGPGTRLTVL.

This clonotype came up a few times. This sequence joins TRBV9 and TRBJ1-1; D is uncertain. This CDR3 has 13 amino acids. The V gene's germline CDR1 is SGDLS and CDR2 YYNGEE. Trimming stripped 0 bases from V and 1 base from J, with 4 bases between. The CDR3 DNA is TGTGCCAGCAGCGTAGTGGCGAACACTGAAGCTTTCTTT. Translation gives CASSVVANTEAFF.

Worth noting for this clonotype: Given the absence of the conserved phenylalanine or tryptophan at the CDR3 end, a read error is likely. For the CDR3, the DNA is TGTGCCAGCAGTTTAGGACACATCCAAGAGACCCAGTACCTC. The encoded protein is CASSLGHIQETQYL. This chain joins TRBV28 and TRBJ2-5; D is possibly TRBD1 (5 bases). V dropped 2 bases and J dropped 1 base, with 8 bases sitting between them. The CDR3 consists of 14 residues. The germline V gene encodes CDR1 MDHEN and CDR2 SYDVKM.

This clonotype was detected many times. The CDR3 reads CASSFGGAVEKLFF. The CDR3 DNA is TGTGCCAGCAGTTTTGGTGGGGCCGTTGAAAAACTGTTTTTT. The chain has TRBV25-1 and TRBJ1-4; TRBD1 might be the D (5 bases). The CDR3 sequence is 14 residues long. V was trimmed by 5 bases and J by 7 bases, leaving 14 bases between them. Germline V lookup: CDR1 MGHDK, CDR2 SYGVNS.

This clonotype was counted ten times or more. The V call is TRBV7-2, the J call TRBJ2-5, with 9 bases lining up with TRBD1. J was trimmed by 5 bases and V by 6 bases; bases with no gene match: 10. This CDR3 comprises 15 residues. Germline CDR1 SGHTA, CDR2 FQGNSA. This CDR3 is CASRGDRGAWETQYF. The CDR3 bases are TGTGCCAGCAGAGGCGACAGGGGGGCATGGGAGACCCAGTACTTC. Full variable domain (missing parts from reference TRBV7-2 and TRBJ2-5): GAGVSQSPSNKVTEKGKDVELRCDPISGHTALYWYRQSLGQGLEFLIYFQGNSAPDKSGLPSDRFSAERTGGSVSTLTIQRTQQEDSAVYLCASRGDRGAWETQYFGPGTRLLVL.

This clonotype appeared many times. The V call is TRBV28, the J call TRBJ2-7, with D possibly being TRBD1 (5 bases). This CDR3 is built from 14 residues. Germline CDR1 MDHEN, CDR2 SYDVKM. Trimming left V 7 bases short and J 7 bases short, with 20 bases between. CDR3 coding DNA: TGTGCCAGCACGTCCCGGACCGCAAAGGGGGAGCAGTACTTC. Translated: CASTSRTAKGEQYF.

At least ten counts were recorded for this clonotype. Here the CDR3 reads CASSLFGQGKKAFF. The CDR3 DNA is TGTGCCAGCAGCTTATTCGGGCAGGGGAAAAAAGCTTTCTTT. The chain combines TRBV11-2 with TRBJ1-1, with TRBD1 as a possible D gene (6 bases). Germline V CDR1 and CDR2: SGHAT, FQNNGV. CDR3 length: 14 residues. The V end lost 2 bases, the J end lost 9 bases, and 16 bases lay between the germline ends.

The rearrangement uses TRBV6-9 and TRBJ2-3, with 9 positions matching TRBD2. Near its end, the DNA agrees better with TRBJ2-1, so the J call may be wrong. CDR3 length equals 15 residues. CDR1 is MNHGY and CDR2 is SVAAGI in the germline V gene. The CDR3 protein is CASSSAGTSSNEQFF. The CDR3 DNA reads TGTGCCAGCAGTTCCGCCGGGACTAGCAGCAATGAGCAGTTCTTC.

The CDR3 reads CASSIGQGWQETQYF. In DNA form, the CDR3 reads TGTGCCAGTAGTATAGGACAGGGGTGGCAAGAGACCCAGTACTTC. This chain uses TRBV19 with TRBJ2-5, with TRBD1 identical over 8 bases. The germline V gene encodes CDR1 LNHDA and CDR2 SQIVND (reference sequence). The CDR3 consists of 15 residues. The J segment lost 2 bases and the V segment lost 1 base, leaving 3 bases of the junction unmatched.

This clonotype has at least ten counts. The genes are TRBV28 and TRBJ2-1; 11 bases match TRBD2. V dropped 3 bases and J dropped 7; count of bases not matched to a gene: 11. CDR3 length: 17 residues. Per germline, CDR1 MDHEN and CDR2 SYDVKM. In DNA, the CDR3 is TGTGCCAGCAGTTTCCAGAAACTAGCGGGAGATGGTAATGAGCAGTTCTTC. It translates to CASSFQKLAGDGNEQFF.

This clonotype occurred many times. The chain employs TRBV5-1 and TRBJ2-1; D may be TRBD2 (5 bases). The CDR3 spans 17 residues. V gave up 4 bases and J gave up 2 bases, with 19 bases separating them. Germline V gene lookup returns CDR1 SGHRS and CDR2 YFSETQ. The DNA for the CDR3 is TGCGCCAGCAGCCGAGGAGGTGGACTCAACACCTACAATGAGCAGTTCTTC. It is translated as CASSRGGGLNTYNEQFF.

Many counts were recorded for this clonotype. The genes are TRBV12-3 or TRBV12-4 and TRBJ2-7, with TRBD2 matching over 9 bases. The CDR3 sequence is 15 residues long. V lost 5 bases to trimming and J lost 6 bases; unmatched junction nucleotides: 11. The DNA of the CDR3 is TGTGCCAGCAGTGTGTTCCTTAGCGGGAGCGGCGAGCAGTACTTC. Amino acid sequence: CASSVFLSGSGEQYF.

This clonotype has ten or more counts. The J gene is TRBJ2-1, the V gene TRBV3-1, with a weak D call TRBD1 (6 bases). Germline V CDR1 and CDR2: LGHDT, YNNKEL (reference sequence). This CDR3 region has 15 residues. Trimming stripped 0 bases from V and 7 bases from J, with 13 bases between. The CDR3 coding sequence is TGTGCCAGCAGCCAAGATCATACAGGGACAAATGAGCAGTTCTTC. Translating gives CASSQDHTGTNEQFF.

This clonotype came up many times. The chain uses TRBV2 and TRBJ2-2; the D is unclear. Germline CDR1 and CDR2: SNHLY and FYNNEI. The CDR3 is 12 amino acids. V shed 5 bases and J shed 8 bases, with 9 bases lying between them. Written as DNA, the CDR3 is TGTGCCAGCAGTTCTGATGTGGGGGAGCTGTTTTTT. Translating gives CASSSDVGELFF.

This clonotype was seen repeatedly, ten times or more. The genes are TRBV5-1 and TRBJ1-2; 11 bases are a match to TRBD1. Germline V gene data show CDR1 as SGHRS and CDR2 as YFSETQ. CDR3 size: 16 residues. V dropped 3 bases and J dropped 3; count of bases not matched to a gene: 7. This chain's CDR3 is CASSWGQGVRDYGYTF. The CDR3 DNA is TGCGCCAGCAGCTGGGGACAGGGGGTTAGAGACTATGGCTACACCTTC.

This clonotype was counted many times. This chain links TRBV5-1 with TRBJ1-4; D gene unclear. The V gene lost 3 bases and the J gene lost 8 bases, with 14 bases spanning the gap. The CDR3 has 14 residues. The germline V gene has CDR1 SGHRS and CDR2 YFSETQ. DNA for the CDR3: TGCGCCAGCAGCTCGACACTTGTGGGAGAAAAACTGTTTTTT. This translates into CASSSTLVGEKLFF.

The chain is built from TRBV9 and TRBJ2-1; the D gene is possibly TRBD1 (5 bases). V lost 0 bases, J lost 0 bases, and 7 bases lay in between. Germline CDR1 and CDR2: SGDLS and YYNGEE. The CDR3 spans 15 residues. CDR3 coding DNA: TGTGCCAGCAGCGTAGTAGGGGCCTCCTACAATGAGCAGTTCTTC. It translates to CASSVVGASYNEQFF.

This clonotype was observed at least ten times. This CDR3 reads CASQPGTKNYEQYF. CDR3 nucleotide sequence: TGTGCCAGCCAGCCCGGGACAAAAAACTACGAGCAGTACTTC. V is TRBV2 and J is TRBJ2-7; D might be TRBD1 (6 bases). CDR1 is SNHLY and CDR2 is FYNNEI in the germline V gene. V was cut by 8 bases and J by 3 bases, with 17 bases left in between. This CDR3 is built from 14 residues.

This clonotype was seen many times. This chain links TRBV7-9 with TRBJ2-1; TRBD2 agrees at 13 bases. J lost 9 bases, V lost 5 bases, and 7 bases had no gene match. Germline V gives CDR1 SEHNR, CDR2 FQNEAQ (reference sequence). The length of the CDR3 is 15 residues. The CDR3 DNA reads TGTGCCAGCAGCCAAACTAGCGGGAGGGCCGGTGAGCAGTTCTTC. It translates to CASSQTSGRAGEQFF.

This clonotype was observed a handful of times. This chain connects TRBV28 to TRBJ1-2; the D is unclear. Per the germline V gene, CDR1 is MDHEN and CDR2 is SYDVKM. Trimming took off 1 base at V and 6 bases at J, with 3 bases between the two ends. This CDR3 has 11 amino acids. This CDR3 is CASSLLNGYTF. The CDR3 DNA reads TGTGCCAGCAGTTTATTGAATGGCTACACCTTC.

V and J are TRBV30 and TRBJ1-1, with D hard to call. V was trimmed by 4 bases and J by 3 bases, leaving 9 bases between them. Germline V gene sequence: CDR1 GTSNPN, CDR2 SVGIG (reference sequence). The CDR3 spans 12 residues. CDR3 protein: CAWTGGDTEAFF. The CDR3 DNA reads TGTGCCTGGACTGGTGGGGACACTGAAGCTTTCTTT.